The source of this T cell receptor (beta chain) is a study of beta chain features in type 1 diabetes. Study outcomes and limitations: Across all four CD4+ subsets, people with type 1 diabetes showed modestly shorter TCRB CDR3s.

Expressed TCRB transcripts got sequenced, as all isolated RNA was reverse transcribed. Here immunoSEQ multiplex PCR was the method, and the copy in TCRdb shows in-frame clones only, minus some. Of 150,000 to 200,000 clones listed, around 8% are singletons. In the case of this clone: The antigen is unknown.

Germline CDR1 is SQVTM and CDR2 is ANQGSEA. V lost 7 bases to trimming and J lost 2 bases; unmatched junction nucleotides: 7. The CDR3 consists of 13 residues. This chain links TRBV29-1 with TRBJ2-5; 7 bases match TRBD1. This TCR was recovered from a middle-aged woman with type 1 diabetes. The source material was central memory CD4+ T cells from blood. DNA for the CDR3: TGCAGCGCCGCGAGGGGGCTGCAAGAGACCCAGTACTTC. Amino acid sequence: CSAARGLQETQYF.